This T cell receptor (beta chain) was profiled in a study of T-cell reconstitution after alpha-beta-depleted transplantation in children. The CDR3 totals 12 residues. The germline CDR1 and CDR2 sequences are SQVTM and ANQGSEA. V trimming: 7 bases; J trimming: 9 bases; junction bases outside the gene matches: 9. For this clonotype: No antigen is known for it.

The library targeted TCRbeta and was prepared with unique molecular identifiers. MiXCR was run by TCRdb on the PCR reads, yielding one entry per CDR3 protein. Of 200,000 to 300,000 distinct CDR3 sequences detected, 25% appear once; the ten largest clones hold about 2.6%. Study-wide points: Newly produced T cells mostly provided counts and TCRbeta diversity after one year, as hyperexpanded clones declined. It was reported that alpha-beta T cells came from several hundred expanded graft clones (about two months after transplant). Recipient T cells and thymic progenitors that survived gave rise to the high TCRbeta diversity observed at day 60 in some patients.

This receptor was obtained from a girl aged 2 to 9 with Fanconi anemia, due to receive a stem cell transplant. The sequenced sample was PBMCs, obtained before TCRalphabeta/CD19-depleted stem cell transplant. This rearrangement joins TRBV29-1 to TRBJ2-1; 7 bases line up with TRBD2. CDR3 in amino acids: CSGNLGRGEQFF. The CDR3 DNA sequence: TGCAGCGGCAACCTGGGGAGGGGTGAGCAGTTCTTC.